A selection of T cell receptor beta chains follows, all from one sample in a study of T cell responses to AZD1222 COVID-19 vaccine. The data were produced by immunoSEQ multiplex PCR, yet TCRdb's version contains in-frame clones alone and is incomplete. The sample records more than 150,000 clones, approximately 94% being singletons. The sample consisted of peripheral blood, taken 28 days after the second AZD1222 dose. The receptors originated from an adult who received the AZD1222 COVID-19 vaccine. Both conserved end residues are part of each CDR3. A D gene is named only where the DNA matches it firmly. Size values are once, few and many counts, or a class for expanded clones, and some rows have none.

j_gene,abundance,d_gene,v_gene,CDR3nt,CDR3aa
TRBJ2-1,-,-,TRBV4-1,TGCGCCAGCAGCCGTGGACCCAGCAATGAGCAGTTCTTC,CASSRGPSNEQFF
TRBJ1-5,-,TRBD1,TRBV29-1,TGCAGCGTGGGGGACAGGAGAGATCAGCCCCAGCATTTT,CSVGDRRDQPQHF
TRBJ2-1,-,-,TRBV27,TGTGCCAGCAGTTTCAGGGGAGCCTACAATGAGCAGTTCTTC,CASSFRGAYNEQFF
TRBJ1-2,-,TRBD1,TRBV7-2,TGTGCCAGCAGGACGACAGGGTACGGCTACACCTTC,CASRTTGYGYTF
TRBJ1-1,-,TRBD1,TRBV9,TGTGCCAGCAGCCTCTATAAGGACAGGGTAAGCACTGAAGCTTTCTTT,CASSLYKDRVSTEAFF
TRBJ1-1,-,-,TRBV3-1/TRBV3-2,TGTGCCAGCAGCCGGCAATCGGGGACTGAAGCTTTCTTT,CASSRQSGTEAFF
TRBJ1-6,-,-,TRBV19,TGTGCCAGTAGCGTTGGGGAAAGGGGCTCACCCCTCCACTTT,CASSVGERGSPLHF
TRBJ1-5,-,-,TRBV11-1,TGTGCCAGCAGCCCCGGGGAGGGTCAGCCCCAGCATTTT,CASSPGEGQPQHF
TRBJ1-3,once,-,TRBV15,TGTGCCACCAGGGCTGATGTCGGGGACACCATATATTTT,CATRADVGDTIYF
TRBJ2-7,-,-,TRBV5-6,TGTGCCAGCAGCGCCCGGAGACTAGGAGTATACGAGCAGTACTTC,CASSARRLGVYEQYF
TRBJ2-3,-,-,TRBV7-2,TGTGCCAGCAGGCAAGTCCCCACAGATACGCAGTATTTT,CASRQVPTDTQYF
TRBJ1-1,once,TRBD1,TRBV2,TGTGCCAGCAGACAAAGACAGGGGGCGCCGGACACTGAAGCTTTCTTT,CASRQRQGAPDTEAFF
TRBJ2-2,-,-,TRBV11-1,TGTGCCAGCAGCTTCCGGACTCGCACCGGGGAGCTGTTTTTT,CASSFRTRTGELFF
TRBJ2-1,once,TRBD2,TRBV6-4,TGTGCCAGCAGTGGACCGGGACTAGCGGGAAACAATGAGCAGTTCTTC,CASSGPGLAGNNEQFF
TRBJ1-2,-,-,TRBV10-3,TGTGCCATCAGTGGGGCAGGGGCCCCTAACTATGGCTACACCTTC,CAISGAGAPNYGYTF
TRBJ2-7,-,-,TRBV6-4,TGTGCCAGCAGTGTCACAACAACGTCCGAGCAGTACTTC,CASSVTTTSEQYF
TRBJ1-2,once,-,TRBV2,TGTGCCAGCAGTGAAGAAAAGGGGGACTTCTATGGCTACACCTTC,CASSEEKGDFYGYTF
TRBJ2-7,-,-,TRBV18,TGTGCCAGCTCACTAGACCCCGACAGCGAGCAGTACTTC,CASSLDPDSEQYF
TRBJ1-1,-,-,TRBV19,TGTGCCAGTAGCAGGGTCACTGAAGCTTTCTTT,CASSRVTEAFF
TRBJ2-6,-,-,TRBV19,TGTGCCAGTAGTATCGGCAGAGTAGCTGGGGCCAACGTCCTGACTTTC,CASSIGRVAGANVLTF
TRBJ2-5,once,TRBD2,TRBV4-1,TGCGCCAGCAGCCTCGGACTAGCCGGAGAGACCCAGTACTTC,CASSLGLAGETQYF
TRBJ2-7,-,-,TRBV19,TGTGCCAGTAGTATAGTAAGGGACGGGTACGAGCAGTACTTC,CASSIVRDGYEQYF